The present TCR beta chain was sequenced within a study of T cell clones after liver transplantation. Overall study context: Graft-donor-reactive sequences were compared with third-party-reactive TCRbeta sequences from pre-transplant mixed lymphocyte reactions. Patients counted as tolerant after at least one year off all immunosuppression, enzymes not exceeding twice normal.

This table comes from immunoSEQ multiplex PCR, and its TCRdb copy is limited to in-frame clones, with some not included. The sample contains tens of thousands of clones, 60% to 75% of which appear only once. Study findings and constraints: Circulating graft-donor-reactive CD4 TCRbeta sequences fell significantly post-transplant in 5 of 8 subjects.

To note about this clone: The antigen remains unidentified.

This CDR3 contains 15 residues. Trimming took 1 base from V and 4 from J, leaving 12 bases between them. Germline CDR1 SGHKS, CDR2 YYEKEE (reference sequence). CD3+CD4+ and CD3+CD8+ cells were FACS-sorted from thawed unstimulated PBMCs. This chain connects TRBV5-5 to TRBJ2-4; perhaps TRBD1 as D (5 bases). This clonotype originated in a human patient who received a liver transplant. The graft donor may have given rise to some T cells. Sequenced material: CD4+ T cells from blood, taken at the 22-month timepoint. The CDR3 DNA reads TGTGCCAGCAGCTTGAGCGACAGCTGGAAAAACATTCAGTACTTC. This sequence encodes CASSLSDSWKNIQYF.